This TCR beta chain was retrieved from a study of T cells after yellow fever vaccination. One entry per CDR3 protein results from TCRdb running MiXCR on the 5' RACE reads. The top ten clones hold around a quarter of a sample with 25,000 to 35,000 distinct CDR3 sequences, 6.3% of them seen once. The germline CDR1 and CDR2 sequences are MNHNS and SASEGT. With 0 bases removed from V and 14 bases from J, the gap between germline ends came to 14 bases. This CDR3 contains 13 residues. The chain recombines TRBV6-1 with TRBJ2-4, with a possible D match to TRBD1 (7 bases). Material: PBMCs, either bulk or a sorted T-cell subset (CD4+, CD8+, memory, or dextramer-sorted; not recorded which), obtained on the day of the yellow fever booster vaccination. This TCR came from a man under 40 who received the YFV17D yellow fever vaccine. CDR3 sequence reads: CASSEAARGAKYF. CDR3 nucleotides: TGTGCCAGCAGTGAAGCGGCCAGGGGGGCTAAGTACTTC.